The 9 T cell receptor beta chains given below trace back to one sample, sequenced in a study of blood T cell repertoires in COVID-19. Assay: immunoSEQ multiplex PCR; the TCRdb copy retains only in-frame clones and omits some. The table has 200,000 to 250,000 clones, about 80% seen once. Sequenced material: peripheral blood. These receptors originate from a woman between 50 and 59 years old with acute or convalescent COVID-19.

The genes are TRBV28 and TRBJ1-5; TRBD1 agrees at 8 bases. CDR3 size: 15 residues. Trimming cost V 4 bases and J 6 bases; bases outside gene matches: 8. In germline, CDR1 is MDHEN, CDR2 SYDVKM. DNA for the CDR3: TGTGCCAGCAGTTGGGATCAGGGGGCGGGTCAGCCCCAGCATTTT. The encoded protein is CASSWDQGAGQPQHF.

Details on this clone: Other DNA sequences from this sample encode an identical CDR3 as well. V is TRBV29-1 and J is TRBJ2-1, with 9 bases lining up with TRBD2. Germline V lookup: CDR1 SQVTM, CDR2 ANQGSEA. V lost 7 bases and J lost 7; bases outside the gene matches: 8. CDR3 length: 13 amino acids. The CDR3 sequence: CSARAGGRNEQFF. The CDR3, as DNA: TGCAGCGCTAGAGCGGGGGGCCGGAATGAGCAGTTCTTC.

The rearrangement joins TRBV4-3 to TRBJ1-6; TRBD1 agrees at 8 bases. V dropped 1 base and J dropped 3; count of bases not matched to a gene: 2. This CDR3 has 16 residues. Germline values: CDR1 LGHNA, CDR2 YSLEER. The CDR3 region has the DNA TGCGCCAGCAGCCAAGGGACAGGGTTCTATAATTCACCCCTCCACTTT. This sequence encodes CASSQGTGFYNSPLHF.

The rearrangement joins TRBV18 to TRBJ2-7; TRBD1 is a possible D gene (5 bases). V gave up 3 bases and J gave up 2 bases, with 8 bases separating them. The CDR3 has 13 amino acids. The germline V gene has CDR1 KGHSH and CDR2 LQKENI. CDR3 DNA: TGTGCCAGCTCACCCCCAGGGCCCTACGAGCAGTACTTC. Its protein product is CASSPPGPYEQYF.

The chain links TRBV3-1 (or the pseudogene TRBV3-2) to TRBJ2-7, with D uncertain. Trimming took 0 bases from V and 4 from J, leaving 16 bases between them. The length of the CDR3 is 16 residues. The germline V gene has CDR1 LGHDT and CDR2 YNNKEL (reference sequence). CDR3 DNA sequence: TGTGCCAGCAGCCAAGATAGTGGTTGCATTCGTTACGAGCAGTACTTC. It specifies CASSQDSGCIRYEQYF.

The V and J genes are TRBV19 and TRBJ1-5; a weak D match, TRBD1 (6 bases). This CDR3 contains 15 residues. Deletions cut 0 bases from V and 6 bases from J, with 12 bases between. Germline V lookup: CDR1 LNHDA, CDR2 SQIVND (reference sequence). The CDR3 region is CASSIDLNRVQPQHF. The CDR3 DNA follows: TGTGCCAGTAGTATAGATCTTAACAGGGTTCAGCCCCAGCATTTT. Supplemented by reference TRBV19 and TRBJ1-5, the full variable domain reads DGGITQSPKYLFRKEGQNVTLSCEQNLNHDAMYWYRQDPGQGLRLIYYSQIVNDFQKGDIAEGYSVSREKKESFPLTVTSAQKNPTAFYLCASSIDLNRVQPQHFGDGTRLSIL.

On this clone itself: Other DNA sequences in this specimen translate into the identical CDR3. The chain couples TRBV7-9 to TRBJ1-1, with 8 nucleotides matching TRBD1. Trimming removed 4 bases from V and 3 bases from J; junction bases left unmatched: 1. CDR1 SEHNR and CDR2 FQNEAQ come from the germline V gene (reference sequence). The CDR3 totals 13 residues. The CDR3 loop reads CASSSQGDTEAFF. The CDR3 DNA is TGTGCCAGCAGCTCACAGGGGGACACTGAAGCTTTCTTT.

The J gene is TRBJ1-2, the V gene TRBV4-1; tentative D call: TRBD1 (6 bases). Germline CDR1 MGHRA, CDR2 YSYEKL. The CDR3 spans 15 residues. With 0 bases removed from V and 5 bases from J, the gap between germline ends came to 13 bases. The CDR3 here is CASSQDNNRVYGYTF. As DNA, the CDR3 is TGCGCCAGCAGCCAAGATAACAACAGGGTTTATGGCTACACCTTC.

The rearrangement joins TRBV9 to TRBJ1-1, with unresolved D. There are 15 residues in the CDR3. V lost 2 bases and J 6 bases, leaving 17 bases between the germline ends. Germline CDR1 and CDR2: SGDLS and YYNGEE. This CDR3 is CASSVGPGGRSEAFF. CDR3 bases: TGTGCCAGCAGCGTTGGCCCGGGAGGGCGGTCTGAAGCTTTCTTT.